This entry lists 20 T cell receptor beta chains sequenced from one sample in a study of a mutant IDH1 vaccine in newly diagnosed glioma. TCRdb's copy holds only in-frame clones and misses some; the assay was immunoSEQ multiplex PCR. The table includes roughly 34,000 clones, 80% to 85% detected once. Antigens for these TCRs are unknown. Time point described: week 47, end of study. A 20-mer mutant IDH1 peptide at 300 ug was injected subcutaneously with topical imiquimod. Source: PBMCs, taken from a glioma patient whose treatment included an IDH1 peptide vaccine. The receptors stem from a man under 40 with glioma.

This chain links TRBV4-1 with TRBJ1-5; 8 bases agree with TRBD1. V lost 8 bases to trimming and J lost 4 bases; unmatched junction nucleotides: 4. This CDR3 has 13 amino acids. Germline CDR1 and CDR2: MGHRA and YSYEKL. The CDR3 sequence: CASGTGGNQPQHF. The CDR3 DNA is TGCGCCAGCGGAACAGGGGGGAATCAGCCCCAGCATTTT.

The J gene is TRBJ2-7, the V gene TRBV6-5; D possibly corresponds to TRBD2 (7 bases). The CDR3 has 15 amino acids. Trimming left V 2 bases short and J 1 base short, with 12 bases between. Germline V lookup: CDR1 MNHEY, CDR2 SVGAGI. The CDR3 loop is CASSYGRGPSYEQYF. CDR3 bases: TGTGCCAGCAGTTACGGGCGGGGGCCTTCCTACGAGCAGTACTTC.

The chain has TRBV7-3 and TRBJ2-1; D might be TRBD2 (5 bases). This CDR3 has 13 residues. CDR1 is SGHTA, CDR2 FQGTGA, per germline. Trimming removed 5 bases at V and 8 bases at J, with 13 bases between. This chain's CDR3 is CASSPRVSDEQFF. The CDR3 bases are TGTGCCAGCAGCCCGAGGGTATCTGATGAGCAGTTCTTC.

This clone occurred a few times. The CDR3 spells CASSVFDADTQYF. In DNA, the CDR3 is TGTGCCAGCAGCGTATTTGACGCAGATACGCAGTATTTT. The rearrangement links TRBV9 to TRBJ2-3; D is ambiguous. The length of the CDR3 is 13 residues. Trimming stripped 1 base from V and 4 bases from J, with 7 bases between. The V gene's germline CDR1 is SGDLS and CDR2 YYNGEE.

In the case of this clone: The same CDR3 can be traced to other DNA sequences in this sample. The V and J genes are TRBV6-5 and TRBJ2-6; D gene ambiguous. With 6 bases removed from V and 4 bases from J, the gap between germline ends came to 4 bases. This CDR3 has 12 residues. Germline values: CDR1 MNHEY, CDR2 SVGAGI. CDR3: CASRTGANVLTF. The CDR3 nucleotides read TGTGCCAGCAGGACAGGGGCCAACGTCCTGACTTTC.

V and J are TRBV4-3 and TRBJ1-1; no firm D call. The V gene's germline CDR1 is LGHNA and CDR2 YSLEER. Trimming stripped 0 bases from V and 8 bases from J, with 10 bases between. This CDR3 comprises 13 residues. In DNA, the CDR3 is TGCGCCAGCAGCCAAGATGAGGGAGAGGAAGCTTTCTTT. Translating gives CASSQDEGEEAFF.

The chain has TRBV15 and TRBJ1-1, with D unresolved. V lost 1 base to trimming and J lost 0 bases, with 9 bases between them. CDR1 is LNHNV and CDR2 is YYDKDF in the germline V gene (reference sequence). The CDR3 totals 15 residues. CDR3 in DNA: TGTGCCACCAGCAGAGTGGCGGAGATGAACACTGAAGCTTTCTTT. Translation gives CATSRVAEMNTEAFF.

This sequence joins TRBV4-3 and TRBJ1-5; the D is unclear. Per germline, CDR1 LGHNA and CDR2 YSLEER. The CDR3 length is 14 residues. V was clipped by 0 bases and J by 5 bases, with 8 bases between them. CDR3 protein: CASSQDLGYQPQHF. The CDR3 bases are TGCGCCAGCAGCCAAGATTTGGGGTATCAGCCCCAGCATTTT.

This clone was detected once. The chain joins TRBV7-9 to TRBJ2-3; 8 bases are shared with TRBD1. Germline V gene lookup returns CDR1 SEHNR and CDR2 FQNEAQ (reference sequence). Trimming took 5 bases from V and 1 from J; bases not matched to a gene: 5. The CDR3 contains 15 residues. As DNA, the CDR3 is TGTGCCAGCAGCCGGGAACAGGGGGGCACAGATACGCAGTATTTT. As protein: CASSREQGGTDTQYF.

The chain is built from TRBV27 and TRBJ2-5; TRBD1 matches 11 bases. The CDR3 has 15 amino acids. Germline trimming cut 4 bases from V and 5 bases from J; bases unmatched to any gene: 6. Germline CDR1 reads MNHEY; CDR2 reads SMNVEV (reference sequence). For the CDR3, the DNA is TGTGCCAGCAGTTGGGGGGACAGGGGGAGGGAGACCCAGTACTTC. It translates to CASSWGDRGRETQYF.

The CDR3 nucleotides read TGTGCCAGCGGGTGGAGCACTGAAGCTTTCTTT. It yields the protein CASGWSTEAFF. The gene calls are TRBV2 and TRBJ1-1; D call uncertain. There are 11 residues in the CDR3. The V gene's germline CDR1 is SNHLY and CDR2 FYNNEI. V was clipped by 8 bases and J by 4 bases, with 8 bases between them.

The V gene is TRBV30, the J gene TRBJ2-2, with D perhaps being TRBD1 or TRBD2 (5 bases each). The CDR3 runs to 14 residues. CDR1 and CDR2 from the germline V gene are GTSNPN and SVGIG (reference sequence). V dropped 2 bases and J dropped 7 bases, with 14 bases sitting between them. The CDR3: CAWSRQGASGELFF. The CDR3 DNA follows: TGTGCCTGGAGTCGTCAGGGAGCGAGCGGGGAGCTGTTTTTT.

The chain is built from TRBV6-5 and TRBJ1-1; unclear D gene. V lost 7 bases to trimming and J lost 4 bases, with 7 bases between them. This CDR3 region has 11 residues. Germline assignment: CDR1 MNHEY and CDR2 SVGAGI. The CDR3 loop reads CASTYLTEAFF. The CDR3 DNA reads as TGTGCCAGCACCTACCTCACTGAAGCTTTCTTT.

This clone was observed a single time. CDR3 loop: CASSPSQGRELFF. The DNA for the CDR3 is TGTGCCAGCAGCCCAAGCCAGGGTAGGGAGCTGTTTTTT. The rearrangement links TRBV5-5 to TRBJ2-2; D may be TRBD1 (5 bases). V lost 4 bases to trimming and J lost 9 bases, with 13 bases between them. This CDR3 region has 13 residues. Germline lookup yields CDR1 SGHKS and CDR2 YYEKEE (reference sequence).

The V and J genes are TRBV15 and TRBJ2-7, with 8 bases matching TRBD1. CDR3 length equals 14 residues. Germline V gene sequence: CDR1 LNHNV, CDR2 YYDKDF (reference sequence). The trim removed 1 base at V and 7 bases at J, leaving 6 bases unmatched. CDR3 protein: CATSRGQGSGEQYF. In nucleotides, the CDR3 is TGTGCCACCAGCAGAGGACAGGGGTCCGGAGAGCAGTACTTC.

The V and J genes are TRBV19 and TRBJ1-1; D is possibly TRBD1 (6 bases). The CDR3 runs 14 residues. V lost 5 bases to trimming and J lost 3 bases, with 13 bases between them. CDR1 is LNHDA and CDR2 is SQIVND in the germline V gene (reference sequence). In DNA, the CDR3 is TGTGCCAGTAGTGAACAGGGTTTGCACACTGAAGCTTTCTTT. Its protein is CASSEQGLHTEAFF. The full variable domain, in which reference TRBV19 and TRBJ1-1 provide the parts outside the CDR3, is DGGITQSPKYLFRKEGQNVTLSCEQNLNHDAMYWYRQDPGQGLRLIYYSQIVNDFQKGDIAEGYSVSREKKESFPLTVTSAQKNPTAFYLCASSEQGLHTEAFFGQGTRLTVV.

The chain combines TRBV10-3 with TRBJ2-7; D assignment may be TRBD1 or TRBD2 (5 bases each). V was shortened by 6 bases and J by 2 bases, with 11 bases between the two germline ends. The CDR3 spans 13 residues. Germline V CDR1 and CDR2: ENHRY, SYGVKD. DNA of the CDR3: TGTGCCATCAGGGGACCGTTTCCCTACGAGCAGTACTTC. Protein: CAIRGPFPYEQYF.

The rearrangement joins TRBV7-8 to TRBJ2-7; 16 nucleotides agree with TRBD2. From germline, CDR1 is SGHVS and CDR2 FQNEAQ. The CDR3 runs to 21 residues. With V trimmed by 5 bases and J by 5 bases, 21 bases remained unmatched. The CDR3 spells CASSTRPSGLAGGPGFDEQYF. For the CDR3, the DNA is TGTGCCAGCAGCACCCGCCCCTCGGGACTAGCGGGAGGGCCAGGATTCGACGAGCAGTACTTC.

The chain uses TRBV19 and TRBJ2-7, with D uncertain. The CDR3 loop spans 14 amino acids. The ends were cut back, 6 bases at V and 3 bases at J, with 15 bases in the middle. Germline CDR1 is LNHDA and CDR2 is SQIVND (reference sequence). This CDR3 reads CASSTRPQGYEQYF. The CDR3 DNA sequence: TGTGCCAGTAGCACCAGGCCCCAAGGCTACGAGCAGTACTTC. The full variable domain, in which reference TRBV19 and TRBJ2-7 provide the parts outside the CDR3, is DGGITQSPKYLFRKEGQNVTLSCEQNLNHDAMYWYRQDPGQGLRLIYYSQIVNDFQKGDIAEGYSVSREKKESFPLTVTSAQKNPTAFYLCASSTRPQGYEQYFGPGTRLTVT.

This chain uses TRBV21-1 with TRBJ2-1; the DNA was not compared with TRBD2, the D call given in the table. TRBV21-1 is a listed pseudogene. This CDR3 has 16 residues. The CDR3 coding sequence is TGTGCCAGCAGCAAGAGAGCGGGGGGGCCGAAAAATGAGCAGTTCTTC. Translating it yields CASSKRAGGPKNEQFF.